These 4 T cell receptor beta chains were all obtained from the same sample, sequenced in a study of metastatic and nonmetastatic thyroid tumors. MiXCR was used by TCRdb to re-call the PCR reads. The data contain tens of thousands of clones, roughly a sixth of them seen just once; the ten biggest clones take up approximately 9.9%. Thyroid surgery took place with no prior treatment in any patient. The sequencing sample was made of tumor tissue. The receptors stem from a female donor with papillary thyroid cancer or a benign thyroid nodule (not recorded which). Some clones in this sample may be carry-over from other donors' samples.

On this clone itself: Sequence at one end of the junction differs from germline and may be a read error. The gene calls are TRBV20-1 and TRBJ1-1; 8 bases line up with TRBD1. From germline, CDR1 is DFQATT and CDR2 SNEGSKA (reference sequence). The length of the CDR3 is 14 residues. The chain's CDR3 is CSSRYCGTGTIAFF. The CDR3 bases are TGCAGTTCTAGATACTGCGGGACAGGAACAATAGCTTTCTTT.

This clone was recorded at least ten times. The chain joins TRBV20-1 to TRBJ1-6; TRBD1 is a possible D gene (5 bases). There are 11 residues in the CDR3. V was cut by 6 bases and J by 14 bases, with 14 bases left in between. Germline V gives CDR1 DFQATT, CDR2 SNEGSKA (reference sequence). CDR3 sequence reads: CSAAPKGSLHF. For the CDR3, the DNA is TGCAGTGCCGCCCCCAAGGGGTCCCTCCACTTT.

This clone occurred many times. The J gene is TRBJ1-4, the V gene TRBV2; TRBD1 agrees at 7 bases. The CDR3 spans 13 residues. Germline loops: CDR1 SNHLY, CDR2 FYNNEI. V dropped 10 bases and J dropped 7; count of bases not matched to a gene: 9. CDR3: CATHRDSFEKLFF. The DNA for the CDR3 is TGTGCCACTCACCGGGACAGTTTTGAAAAACTGTTTTTT.

This clone appeared many times. Other DNA variants within this sample encode the same CDR3. This chain connects TRBV6-1 to TRBJ1-2; 7 nucleotides line up with TRBD1. This CDR3 region has 13 residues. J gave up 1 base and V 6 bases, and 2 bases lay outside the gene matches. In germline, CDR1 is MNHNS, CDR2 SASEGT. CDR3 region: CASRTGFNYGYTF. DNA of the CDR3: TGTGCCAGCAGGACAGGGTTTAACTATGGCTACACCTTC.